This entry concerns a single T cell receptor (beta chain). These data originate in a study of T-cell memory formation after mild COVID-19. MiXCR was run by TCRdb on the 5' RACE reads, yielding one entry per CDR3 protein. The sample yields some 130,000 distinct CDR3 sequences, approximately 25% seen once. The CDR3 is 15 amino acids. In germline, CDR1 is SGHVS, CDR2 FQNEAQ. The junction had 4 bases not matched to a gene; V was cut back by 7 bases and J by 2 bases. The sequenced material came from PBMCs or a T cell subset sorted from them (not recorded which). The chain uses TRBV7-8 and TRBJ2-7; 14 bases agree with TRBD2. The clonotype comes from an adult woman who had mild COVID-19 (a few samples of this study predate the infection). Cell type and time point are not known. The DNA of the CDR3 is TGTGCCAGCACCCTGGGACTAGCGGGAGCCTACGAGCAGTACTTC. It yields the protein CASTLGLAGAYEQYF.